What follows describes a single T cell receptor beta chain. CDR1 is LGHNA and CDR2 is YSLEER in the germline V gene. The CDR3 is 15 residues long. V was clipped by 0 bases and J by 5 bases, with 13 bases between them. These data belong to a study of response to subunit inactivated influenza vaccine. TCRdb passed the RT-PCR reads through MiXCR, listing each CDR3 protein once. The table shows more than 450,000 distinct CDR3 sequences, with over 9% occurring only once. The data were also submitted as part of a second study, on T cells expressing NK-cell markers. As reported in that work: With UMIs, 5'RACE template switching was used to make TCR beta cDNA.

The TCR comes from a man aged 50-60 years who received an inactivated influenza vaccine. Sequenced here: PBMCs from blood, sampled on the day of vaccination. The genes are TRBV4-3 and TRBJ2-5, with a weak D call TRBD2 (6 bases). The CDR3 nucleotides read TGCGCCAGCAGCCAAGATCGCGGGAAAGAGGAGACCCAGTACTTC. It yields the protein CASSQDRGKEETQYF.